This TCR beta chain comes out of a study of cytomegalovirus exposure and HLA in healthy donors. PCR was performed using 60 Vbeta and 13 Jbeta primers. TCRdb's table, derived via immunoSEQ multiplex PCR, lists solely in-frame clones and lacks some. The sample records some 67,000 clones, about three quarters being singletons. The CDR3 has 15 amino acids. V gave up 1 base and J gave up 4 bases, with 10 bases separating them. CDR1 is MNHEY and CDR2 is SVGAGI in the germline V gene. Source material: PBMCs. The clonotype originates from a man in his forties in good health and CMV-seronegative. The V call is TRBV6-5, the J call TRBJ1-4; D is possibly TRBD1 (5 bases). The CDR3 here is CASSYYTGVNEKLFF. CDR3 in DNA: TGTGCCAGCAGTTACTATACGGGGGTTAATGAAAAACTGTTTTTT.